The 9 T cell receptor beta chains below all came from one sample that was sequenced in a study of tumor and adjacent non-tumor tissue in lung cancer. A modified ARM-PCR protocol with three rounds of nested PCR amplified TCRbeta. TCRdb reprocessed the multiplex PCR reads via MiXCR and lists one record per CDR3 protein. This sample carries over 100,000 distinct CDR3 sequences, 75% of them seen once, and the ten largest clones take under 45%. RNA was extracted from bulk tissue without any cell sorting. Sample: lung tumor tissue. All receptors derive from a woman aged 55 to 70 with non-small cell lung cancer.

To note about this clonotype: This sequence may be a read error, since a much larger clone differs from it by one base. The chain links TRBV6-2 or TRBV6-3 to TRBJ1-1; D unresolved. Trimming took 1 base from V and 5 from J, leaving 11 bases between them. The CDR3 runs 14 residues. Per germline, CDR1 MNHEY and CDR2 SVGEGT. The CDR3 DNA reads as TGTGCCAGCAGTTACTTCCGGTTCGAGACTGAAGCTTTCTTT. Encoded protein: CASSYFRFETEAFF.

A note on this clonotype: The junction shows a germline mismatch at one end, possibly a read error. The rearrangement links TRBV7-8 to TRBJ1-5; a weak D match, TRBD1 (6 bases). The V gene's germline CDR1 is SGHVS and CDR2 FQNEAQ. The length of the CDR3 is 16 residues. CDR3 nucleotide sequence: TGTGCCAGCAGCTTATTTACACAGGGAGGGAATCAGTCCCAGCATTTT. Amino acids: CASSLFTQGGNQSQHF.

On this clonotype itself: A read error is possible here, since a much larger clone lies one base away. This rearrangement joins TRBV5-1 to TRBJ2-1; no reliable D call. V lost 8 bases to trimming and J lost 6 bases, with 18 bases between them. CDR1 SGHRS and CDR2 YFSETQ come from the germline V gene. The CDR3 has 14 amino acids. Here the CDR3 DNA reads TGCGCCAGAAGTGATGGGATCTGGGGCAATGAGCAGTTCTTC. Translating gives CARSDGIWGNEQFF.

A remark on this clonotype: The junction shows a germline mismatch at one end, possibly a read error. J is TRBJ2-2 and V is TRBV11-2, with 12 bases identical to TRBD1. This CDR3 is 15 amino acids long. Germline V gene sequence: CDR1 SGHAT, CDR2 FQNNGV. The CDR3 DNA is TGTACCAGCAGCCGGGACAGGGGGCACACCGGGGAGCTGCTTTTT. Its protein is CTSSRDRGHTGELLF. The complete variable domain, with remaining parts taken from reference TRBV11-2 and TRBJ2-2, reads EAGVAQSPRYKIIEKRQSVAFWCNPISGHATLYWYQQILGQGPKLLIQFQNNGVVDDSQLPKDRFSAERLKGVDSTLKIQPAKLEDSAVYLCTSSRDRGHTGELLFGEGSRLTVL.

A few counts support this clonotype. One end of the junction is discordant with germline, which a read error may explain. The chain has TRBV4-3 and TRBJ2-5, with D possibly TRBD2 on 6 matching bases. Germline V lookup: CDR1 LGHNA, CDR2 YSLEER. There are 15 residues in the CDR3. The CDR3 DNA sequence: TGCGCCACCAGCCGACACCGGGACTCACAAGAGACTCAGTATTTC. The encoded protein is CATSRHRDSQETQYF.

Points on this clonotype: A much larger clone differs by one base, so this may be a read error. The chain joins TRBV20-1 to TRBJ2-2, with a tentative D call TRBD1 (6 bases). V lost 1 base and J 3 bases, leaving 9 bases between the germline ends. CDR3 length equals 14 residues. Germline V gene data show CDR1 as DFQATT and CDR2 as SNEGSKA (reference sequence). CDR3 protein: CSARGAGDTGELFF. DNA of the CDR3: TGCAGTGCTAGAGGGGCAGGGGACACCGGGGAGCTGTTTTTT.

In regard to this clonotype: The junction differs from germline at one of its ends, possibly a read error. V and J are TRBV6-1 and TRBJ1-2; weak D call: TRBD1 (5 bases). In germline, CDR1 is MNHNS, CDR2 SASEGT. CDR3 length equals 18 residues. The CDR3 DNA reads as TGTGCCAGCATACTTGGCCCCTATAGGGGACGCGGGAGCTATGGCAACACCTTC. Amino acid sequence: CASILGPYRGRGSYGNTF.

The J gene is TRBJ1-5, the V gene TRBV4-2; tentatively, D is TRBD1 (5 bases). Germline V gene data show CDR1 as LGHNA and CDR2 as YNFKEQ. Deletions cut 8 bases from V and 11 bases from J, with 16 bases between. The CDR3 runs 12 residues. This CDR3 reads CASRRGNRSQHF. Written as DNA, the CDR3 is TGTGCCAGCCGACGGGGCAATCGGTCCCAGCATTTT.

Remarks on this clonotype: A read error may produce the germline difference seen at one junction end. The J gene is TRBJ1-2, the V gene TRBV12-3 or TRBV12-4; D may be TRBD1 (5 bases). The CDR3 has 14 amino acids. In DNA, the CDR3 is TGTACCAGCTCCTTAAGTCAGGGCCCGGGTGGCTACACCTTC. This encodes CTSSLSQGPGGYTF.